Listed here are 9 T cell receptor beta chains from one sample, sequenced in a study of technical replicates of blood from four donors. Profiled with immunoSEQ multiplex PCR; TCRdb holds only in-frame clones, not every one. This sample carries about 60,000 clones, about 86% of them seen once, and the ten largest clones take 4% to 6%. The sample comprised PBMCs. The receptors come from a human donor in good health. Some clones in this sample may be carry-over from other donors' samples.

This chain links TRBV2 with TRBJ2-2, with D maybe TRBD2 (6 bases). CDR3 size: 16 residues. CDR1 and CDR2 (germline): SNHLY, FYNNEI. The V end was cut by 8 bases, the J end by 4 bases, with 20 bases between. The DNA of the CDR3 is TGTGCCAGCTGCCTCCTGGGGGGAATTGTCACCGGGGAGCTGTTTTTT. Protein: CASCLLGGIVTGELFF.

The chain employs TRBV7-2 and TRBJ1-3; 10 positions match TRBD1. The CDR3 runs to 17 residues. CDR1 SGHTA and CDR2 FQGNSA come from the germline V gene. Germline trimming cut 3 bases from V and 0 bases from J; bases unmatched to any gene: 5. In DNA form, the CDR3 reads TGTGCCAGCAGCTTTGGGACAGGGGCTTTCTCTGGAAACACCATATATTTT. Its translation: CASSFGTGAFSGNTIYF.

The table lists this clone with a few counts. The chain joins TRBV6-4 to TRBJ2-3; the match to TRBD2 covers 8 bases. The CDR3 consists of 14 residues. With V trimmed by 4 bases and J by 6 bases, 6 bases remained unmatched. Germline V gene data show CDR1 as MRHNA and CDR2 as SNTAGT. The CDR3 sequence: CASSVNGGEDTQYF. CDR3 nucleotide sequence: TGTGCCAGCAGTGTGAACGGGGGGGAGGATACGCAGTATTTT.

The V gene is TRBV11-3, the J gene TRBJ2-2; D not resolved. The germline V and J ends were trimmed by 5 bases and 2 bases, with 6 bases remaining between them. CDR1 SGHNT and CDR2 YENEEA come from the germline V gene. CDR3 length: 13 residues. The CDR3 nucleotides read TGTGCCAGCAGCCCAACTAACACCGGGGAGCTGTTTTTT. Translation gives CASSPTNTGELFF.

The chain carries TRBV15 and TRBJ2-3, with D unclear. The germline gives CDR1 LNHNV, CDR2 YYDKDF (reference sequence). V was pared by 2 bases and J by 1 base, with 7 bases between. The CDR3 runs to 14 residues. Here the CDR3 reads CATSRLAGTDTQYF. CDR3 nucleotides: TGTGCCACCAGCAGACTGGCGGGCACAGATACGCAGTATTTT.

The chain is built from TRBV5-1 and TRBJ2-7; a weak D match, TRBD2 (6 bases). This CDR3 is 19 amino acids long. Trimming shortened V by 1 base and J by 2 bases, and 25 bases separated the two germline ends. Germline V CDR1 and CDR2: SGHRS, YFSETQ. The CDR3 bases are TGCGCCAGCAGCTTGCGCCGGGTGCGGATGGGACTCTATCCCTACGAGCAGTACTTC. It yields the protein CASSLRRVRMGLYPYEQYF. Filled out from reference TRBV5-1 and TRBJ2-7, the complete variable domain reads KAGVTQTPRYLIKTRGQQVTLSCSPISGHRSVSWYQQTPGQGLQFLFEYFSETQRNKGNFPGRFSGRQFSNSRSEMNVSTLELGDSALYLCASSLRRVRMGLYPYEQYFGPGTRLTVT.

The rearrangement links TRBV7-9 to TRBJ1-5, with TRBD1 matching 8 bases. CDR3 length equals 16 residues. Germline assignment: CDR1 SEHNR and CDR2 FQNEAQ (reference sequence). V trimming: 4 bases; J trimming: 0 bases; junction bases outside the gene matches: 5. As DNA, the CDR3 is TGTGCCAGCAGCTCAGGGGGCCCGGATAGCAATCAGCCCCAGCATTTT. Its translation is CASSSGGPDSNQPQHF.

In its sample, this clone was seen once. The chain is built from TRBV30 and TRBJ2-1; 7 bases map to TRBD2. J lost 3 bases, V lost 0 bases, and 8 bases had no gene match. The CDR3 runs to 16 residues. CDR1 GTSNPN and CDR2 SVGIG come from the germline V gene (reference sequence). The CDR3: CAWSVRGRAYYNEQFF. The CDR3 coding sequence is TGTGCCTGGAGTGTACGTGGGAGGGCTTACTACAATGAGCAGTTCTTC.

This clone was counted only a few times. The chain employs TRBV30 and TRBJ1-1; tentatively, D is TRBD1 (5 bases). CDR3 length: 11 amino acids. The germline CDR1 and CDR2 sequences are GTSNPN and SVGIG (reference sequence). V lost 4 bases and J lost 8, with 11 bases in between. The CDR3 region is CAWKSGGEAFF. The CDR3 bases are TGTGCCTGGAAGAGCGGGGGGGAAGCTTTCTTT.